This TCR beta chain was profiled in a study of shared clonotypes between healthy human individuals. About the research overall: A donor's plate count was three for CD4 naive and three for CD4 memory; CD8 naive had two and CD8 memory one.

CDR1 SGDLS and CDR2 YYNGEE come from the germline V gene. The CDR3 loop spans 16 amino acids. V lost 0 bases and J lost 5, with 15 bases in between. General study findings and limits: Four donors had 4% to 6.5% of their naive CD4 clonotypes in common.

Splitting of each subset's genomic DNA was done evenly across several immunoSEQ plates. Authors' methods: Filtering differed, since immunoSEQ gave only junction sequences and no quality scores. Sequenced by immunoSEQ multiplex PCR; TCRdb stores in-frame clones only, minus some. The V and J calls and clone size were taken over from that table, and D and trimming were inferred from the DNA. The sample contains about 2.3 million clones, 85% to 95% of which appear only once. Turning to this clone: What it recognizes is unknown.

This receptor was identified in a man between 18 and 35 years old in good health. Some clones in this sample may be carry-over from other donors' samples. Input material: naive CD4+ T cells from PBMCs. Specified subset: CD45RA+ positively selected. The chain links TRBV9 to TRBJ2-1; D could derive from TRBD1 or TRBD2 (5 bases each). The CDR3 loop reads CASSVGGVATHNEQFF. The CDR3 DNA follows: TGTGCCAGCAGCGTAGGAGGGGTAGCAACCCACAATGAGCAGTTCTTC.